This T cell receptor (beta chain) was identified in a study of blood T cell repertoires in COVID-19. Across the study: Sites across the United States, Italy and Spain contributed samples from acute and convalescent COVID-19. PBMCs, B-cell-depleted T cells, or T cells provided the cDNA or gDNA that made up the material.

Germline V lookup: CDR1 SEHNR, CDR2 FQNEAQ (reference sequence). This CDR3 is built from 15 residues. Trimming cost V 5 bases and J 1 base, with 14 bases left between them. Source study methods: Reference gene primer amplification gave estimated nucleated cell counts. Using immunoSEQ multiplex PCR, the repertoire was profiled, and TCRdb retains in-frame clones only, with some absent. That table supplies the V and J calls and clone size; D and trimming were determined from the DNA. The table has about 520,000 clones, 80% to 90% seen once; the top ten hold roughly 3.2%. The J gene is TRBJ1-1, the V gene TRBV7-9; D gene uncertain. This receptor was obtained from a human donor in a cohort sampled during active COVID-19. Specimen: peripheral blood. The CDR3 is CASSPPRERNTEAFF. The CDR3 DNA reads TGTGCCAGCAGCCCTCCCCGGGAACGGAACACTGAAGCTTTCTTT.